Below are 22 T cell receptor beta chains sequenced from a single sample in a study of PD-1 blockade in classical Hodgkin lymphoma. Produced via immunoSEQ multiplex PCR; TCRdb's table is partial and in-frame only. The repertoire holds 90,000 to 110,000 clones, with about nine tenths as singletons. Time point given: cycle 4 day 1 (C4D1), after about 6 weeks of nivolumab. Each and every patient relapsed after autologous stem cell transplantation, and patients got differing brentuximab vedotin exposure. The sample was peripheral blood mononuclear cells (PBMCs), taken before the fourth cycle of nivolumab. These receptors were taken from a human donor with classical Hodgkin lymphoma.

The chain joins TRBV13 to TRBJ2-5; the D gene is possibly TRBD1 (6 bases). V shed 2 bases and J shed 0 bases, with 7 bases lying between them. The CDR3 runs to 14 residues. CDR1 PRHDT and CDR2 FYEKMQ come from the germline V gene (reference sequence). The chain's CDR3 is CASSLKGDQETQYF. For the CDR3, the DNA is TGTGCCAGCAGCTTAAAGGGGGACCAAGAGACCCAGTACTTC.

This chain links TRBV6-1 with TRBJ1-3; TRBD1 agrees at 7 bases. Per germline, CDR1 MNHNS and CDR2 SASEGT. The V segment lost 5 bases and the J segment 0 bases; nucleotides outside the gene matches: 4. CDR3 length: 15 residues. Here the CDR3 reads CASSPWDSSGNTIYF. CDR3 bases: TGTGCCAGCAGTCCCTGGGACAGCTCTGGAAACACCATATATTTT.

The V and J genes are TRBV11-2 and TRBJ2-3; tentative D call: TRBD1 (5 bases). The CDR3 extends over 17 amino acids. Between the trimmed V and J ends, which lost 0 bases and 2 bases, there was a span of 15 bases. CDR1 is SGHAT, CDR2 FQNNGV, per germline. For the CDR3, the DNA is TGTGCCAGCAGCTTAGAAACGCAGGGCTCTGCCACAGATACGCAGTATTTT. It codes for CASSLETQGSATDTQYF.

This clone was detected only once. The chain joins TRBV14 to TRBJ2-7, with 9 bases identical to TRBD2. V was pared by 3 bases and J by 3 bases, with 9 bases of the junction left unmatched. Germline CDR1 and CDR2: SGHDN and FVKESK. This CDR3 is 16 amino acids long. The CDR3: CASSHSLAGRNYEQYF. The CDR3 bases are TGTGCCAGCAGCCATTCCCTAGCGGGGAGAAACTACGAGCAGTACTTC.

V and J are TRBV7-2 and TRBJ2-2; no reliable D call. V lost 4 bases and J 6 bases, leaving 9 bases between the germline ends. In germline, CDR1 is SGHTA, CDR2 FQGNSA. The CDR3 is 13 amino acids. The CDR3 DNA sequence: TGTGCCAGCAGCTCACTGAGAGCCGGGGAGCTGTTTTTT. It is translated as CASSSLRAGELFF. Based on the CDR3 plus reference TRBV7-2 and TRBJ2-2, the full variable domain is GAGVSQSPSNKVTEKGKDVELRCDPISGHTALYWYRQSLGQGLEFLIYFQGNSAPDKSGLPSDRFSAERTGGSVSTLTIQRTQQEDSAVYLCASSSLRAGELFFGEGSRLTVL.

This clone was detected once. The chain employs TRBV27 and TRBJ1-1; a possible D gene is TRBD1 (6 bases). The CDR3 consists of 14 residues. Trimming took off 6 bases at V and 11 bases at J, with 22 bases between the two ends. Germline CDR1 MNHEY, CDR2 SMNVEV (reference sequence). CDR3 in DNA: TGTGCCAGCAGCCTCCTGGGGGGCTCCGAGAAGGCTTTCTTT. Translating gives CASSLLGGSEKAFF.

In regard to this clone: This sample includes further DNA sequences coding for the same CDR3. J is TRBJ2-1 and V is TRBV7-2; 12 bases map to TRBD2. V dropped 5 bases and J dropped 5; count of bases not matched to a gene: 4. The CDR3 consists of 15 residues. CDR1 and CDR2 (germline): SGHTA, FQGNSA. CDR3 sequence (DNA): TGTGCCAGCAGCCTGACTAGCGGGAGCCACAATGAGCAGTTCTTC. It translates to CASSLTSGSHNEQFF.

The J gene is TRBJ2-5, the V gene TRBV11-2, with 8 bases lining up with TRBD1. V lost 6 bases, J lost 2 bases, and 20 bases stayed unmatched. The germline CDR1 and CDR2 sequences are SGHAT and FQNNGV. This CDR3 is 19 amino acids long. The CDR3 spells CASRTSLLVSRGRQETQYF. CDR3 sequence (DNA): TGTGCCAGCAGAACCTCCCTCCTCGTTTCCAGGGGGCGACAAGAGACCCAGTACTTC. The full variable domain, rest sourced from reference TRBV11-2 and TRBJ2-5, is EAGVAQSPRYKIIEKRQSVAFWCNPISGHATLYWYQQILGQGPKLLIQFQNNGVVDDSQLPKDRFSAERLKGVDSTLKIQPAKLEDSAVYLCASRTSLLVSRGRQETQYFGPGTRLLVL.

This chain links TRBV30 with TRBJ2-2; D is possibly TRBD2 (7 bases). The CDR3 loop spans 15 amino acids. CDR1 and CDR2 from the germline V gene are GTSNPN and SVGIG (reference sequence). V shed 0 bases and J shed 5 bases, with 13 bases lying between them. The CDR3 nucleotides read TGTGCCTGGAGTGTACCAGGGGAGGGGACCGGGGAGCTGTTTTTT. Amino acid sequence: CAWSVPGEGTGELFF.

This clone was seen repeatedly, ten times or more. The CDR3 sequence is CATSRDYWTADTQYF. In nucleotides, the CDR3 is TGTGCCACCAGCAGAGATTACTGGACAGCAGATACGCAGTATTTT. J is TRBJ2-3 and V is TRBV15; TRBD1 might be the D (6 bases). This CDR3 has 15 residues. CDR1 and CDR2 from the germline V gene are LNHNV and YYDKDF (reference sequence). Trimming took 0 bases from V and 4 from J, leaving 11 bases between them.

V and J are TRBV27 and TRBJ2-3; TRBD1 might be the D (5 bases). The length of the CDR3 is 16 residues. V lost 0 bases and J 4 bases, leaving 14 bases between the germline ends. Germline-derived CDR1 and CDR2 are MNHEY and SMNVEV (reference sequence). CDR3 bases: TGTGCCAGCAGTTTATCTGGGTGGGGCTGGGCAGATACGCAGTATTTT. Amino acids: CASSLSGWGWADTQYF.

The chain combines TRBV18 with TRBJ1-1, with D perhaps matching TRBD1 (5 bases). V was clipped by 2 bases and J by 1 base, with 14 bases between them. The germline V gene encodes CDR1 KGHSH and CDR2 LQKENI. The CDR3 consists of 16 residues. This CDR3 is CASSPEAGLRNTEAFF. The CDR3 DNA reads as TGTGCCAGCTCACCAGAAGCGGGACTTAGGAACACTGAAGCTTTCTTT.

J is TRBJ2-3 and V is TRBV28, with D perhaps given as TRBD1 or TRBD2 (5 bases each). V was shortened by 6 bases and J by 5 bases, with 24 bases between the two germline ends. Germline-derived CDR1 and CDR2 are MDHEN and SYDVKM. The CDR3 consists of 17 residues. The CDR3 sequence: CASRGRRTPGAGDTQYF. The DNA for the CDR3 is TGTGCCAGCAGAGGACGGCGGACACCCGGCGCGGGAGATACGCAGTATTTT.

The chain employs TRBV10-3 and TRBJ1-2; 8 bases fit TRBD1. CDR1 and CDR2 (germline): ENHRY, SYGVKD. Losses at the gene ends were 6 bases for V and 4 bases for J; bases not matched to a gene: 7. This CDR3 contains 14 residues. CDR3 region: CAIRKQDRAYGYTF. The CDR3 DNA reads as TGTGCCATCAGGAAACAGGACAGGGCCTATGGCTACACCTTC.

This chain joins TRBV2 and TRBJ2-1, with 11 bases that match TRBD2. V shed 6 bases, J shed 5 bases, and the junction held 6 bases outside the gene matches. The CDR3 covers 15 residues. From germline, CDR1 is SNHLY and CDR2 FYNNEI. DNA for the CDR3: TGTGCCAGCAGATACCTAGCGGGAGGCAACAATGAGCAGTTCTTC. It codes for CASRYLAGGNNEQFF.

The CDR3 nucleotides read TGTGCCAGTAAACCAGCGGGTGCAACTAATGAAAAACTGTTTTTT. This codes for CASKPAGATNEKLFF. The chain links TRBV19 to TRBJ1-4; D is undetermined. The V gene lost 7 bases and the J gene lost 0 bases, with 12 bases spanning the gap. The germline V gene has CDR1 LNHDA and CDR2 SQIVND (reference sequence). CDR3 size: 15 residues.

The chain couples TRBV4-1 to TRBJ2-2; no definite D call. The germline V gene has CDR1 MGHRA and CDR2 YSYEKL. This CDR3 comprises 16 residues. V shed 0 bases and J shed 0 bases, with 8 bases lying between them. The CDR3 sequence: CASSQESQPNTGELFF. Here the CDR3 DNA reads TGCGCCAGCAGCCAAGAATCGCAGCCGAACACCGGGGAGCTGTTTTTT.

CDR3: CSVESQPNPYGYTF. CDR3 DNA sequence: TGCAGCGTTGAGAGCCAGCCAAACCCCTATGGCTACACCTTC. The V and J genes are TRBV29-1 and TRBJ1-2; no clear D. The CDR3 spans 14 residues. The germline V and J ends were trimmed by 3 bases and 4 bases, with 15 bases remaining between them. Per the germline V gene, CDR1 is SQVTM and CDR2 is ANQGSEA.

This clone was observed a few times. J is TRBJ2-7 and V is TRBV5-4; 15 nucleotides line up with TRBD2. Germline CDR1 is SGHNT and CDR2 is YYREEE (reference sequence). With 0 bases clipped from V and 2 bases from J, the junction kept 12 bases outside the gene matches. The CDR3 runs 20 residues. CDR3 DNA: TGTGCCAGCAGCTTGGTGCGTCCTCAGGGACTAGCGGGAGGAGCCTACGAGCAGTACTTC. The encoded protein is CASSLVRPQGLAGGAYEQYF.

The chain is built from TRBV13 and TRBJ2-1; TRBD2 matches at 11 bases. The CDR3 has 15 amino acids. V shed 4 bases, J shed 7 bases, and the junction held 6 bases outside the gene matches. The germline V gene encodes CDR1 PRHDT and CDR2 FYEKMQ (reference sequence). Here the CDR3 reads CASSSGLAGPNEQFF. CDR3 sequence (DNA): TGTGCCAGCAGCTCAGGACTAGCGGGTCCTAATGAGCAGTTCTTC.

This chain uses TRBV5-4 with TRBJ2-5; 12 nucleotides agree with TRBD2. The germline V gene has CDR1 SGHNT and CDR2 YYREEE (reference sequence). CDR3 length: 16 amino acids. Trimming removed 4 bases from V and 1 base from J; junction bases left unmatched: 5. In DNA form, the CDR3 reads TGTGCCAGCAGCCCCCCGGGACTAGCGGGCCAAGAGACCCAGTACTTC. This codes for CASSPPGLAGQETQYF.

The chain is built from TRBV9 and TRBJ2-2; the D is unclear. Germline CDR1 is SGDLS and CDR2 is YYNGEE. The CDR3 is 16 residues long. V lost 0 bases, J lost 3 bases, and 12 bases lay in between. CDR3 DNA sequence: TGTGCCAGCAGCGTAGGGTTAGGTTACGACACCGGGGAGCTGTTTTTT. Its protein product is CASSVGLGYDTGELFF. The complete variable domain, with remaining parts taken from reference TRBV9 and TRBJ2-2, reads DSGVTQTPKHLITATGQRVTLRCSPRSGDLSVYWYQQSLDQGLQFLIQYYNGEERAKGNILERFSAQQFPDLHSELNLSSLELGDSALYFCASSVGLGYDTGELFFGEGSRLTVL.